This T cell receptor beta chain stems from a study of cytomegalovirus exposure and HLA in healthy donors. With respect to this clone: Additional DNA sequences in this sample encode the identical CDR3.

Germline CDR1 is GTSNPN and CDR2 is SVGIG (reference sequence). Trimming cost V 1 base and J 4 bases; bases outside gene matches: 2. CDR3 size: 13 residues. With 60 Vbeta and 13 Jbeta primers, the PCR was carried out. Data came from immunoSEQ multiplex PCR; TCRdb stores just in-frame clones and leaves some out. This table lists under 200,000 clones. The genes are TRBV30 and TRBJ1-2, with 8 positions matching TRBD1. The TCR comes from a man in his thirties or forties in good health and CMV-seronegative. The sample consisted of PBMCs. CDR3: CAWSGTGGYGYTF. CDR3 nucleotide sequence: TGTGCCTGGAGTGGAACAGGGGGCTATGGCTACACCTTC.